These T cell receptor beta chains were read from a single sample in a study of shared clonotypes between healthy human individuals. Here immunoSEQ multiplex PCR was the method, and the copy in TCRdb shows in-frame clones only, minus some. The sample holds some 2,100,000 clones, roughly 95% seen once. The sample comprised naive CD4+ T cells sorted from blood. All receptors derive from a man younger than 35 in good health. The CDR3 runs from the conserved cysteine through the conserved F or W. The D gene is left open where the match is weak. Size is omitted from some rows. Given values are once, few, many or a class for expanded clones.

size	D	V	J	DNA	CDR3
.	.	TRBV18	TRBJ2-7	TGTGCCAGCTCACCACCGGCACACTCCTACGAGCAGTACTTC	CASSPPAHSYEQYF
.	TRBD2	TRBV7-2	TRBJ2-7	TGTGCCAGCAGCTTAGGACTAGCGTTCTCCTACGAGCAGTACTTC	CASSLGLAFSYEQYF
.	.	TRBV6-1	TRBJ1-6	TGTGCCAGCAGTGAGGGACGGTCAGGGGCACCCCTCCACTTT	CASSEGRSGAPLHF
.	TRBD2	TRBV2	TRBJ2-3	TGTGCCAGCAGTTCCCTAGCGGGGAGAGGCACAGATACGCAGTATTTT	CASSSLAGRGTDTQYF
.	.	TRBV20-1	TRBJ2-7	TGCAGTGCTAGGGACGGCTACGAGCAGTACTTC	CSARDGYEQYF
.	.	TRBV11-2	TRBJ2-1	TGTGCCAGCAGCTTAGGTCTTAACAATGAGCAGTTCTTC	CASSLGLNNEQFF
.	.	TRBV6-5	TRBJ1-2	TGTGCCAGCAGGCAAAAAGCAGGGGTCTATGGCTACACCTTC	CASRQKAGVYGYTF
.	TRBD2	TRBV5-1	TRBJ2-7	TGCGCCAGCAGCCAAAGGACTAGCGGGAACTCCTCCCCCTACGAGCAGTACTTC	CASSQRTSGNSSPYEQYF
.	.	TRBV27	TRBJ2-2	TGTGCCAGCAGTATACGATCGGGGGCATTGAGCACCGGGGAGCTGTTTTTT	CASSIRSGALSTGELFF
.	.	TRBV15	TRBJ1-4	TGTGCCACCAGCAGAGATGTCCAAGGGCCAGGAACTAATGAAAAACTGTTTTTT	CATSRDVQGPGTNEKLFF
.	TRBD2	TRBV2	TRBJ2-3	TGTGCCAGCAGTGAATCGGGACTAGCGGGGGAAACGCAGTATTTT	CASSESGLAGETQYF
.	TRBD1	TRBV28	TRBJ1-5	TGTGCCAGCAGTCTGACAGGGCGGTGGCGCAATCAGCCCCAGCATTTT	CASSLTGRWRNQPQHF
.	.	TRBV6-1	TRBJ2-7	TGTGCCAGCAGTGAGGAGTTAGTGGGAACCTACGAGCAGTACTTC	CASSEELVGTYEQYF
.	TRBD1	TRBV9	TRBJ1-2	TGTGCCAGCAGCCCCGGACAGGGAAACTATGGCTACACCTTC	CASSPGQGNYGYTF
.	.	TRBV9	TRBJ2-2	TGTGCCAGCAGCGTAGGCGGGACTCCGAACACCGGGGAGCTGTTTTTT	CASSVGGTPNTGELFF
.	.	TRBV10-3	TRBJ2-4	TGTGCCATCAGTGAGTCGACGGGGTTTCAGTACTTC	CAISESTGFQYF
.	.	TRBV19	TRBJ1-5	TGTGCCACCACCACGGCGGGATATAGCAATCAGCCCCAGCATTTT	CATTTAGYSNQPQHF
once	.	TRBV18	TRBJ2-7	TGTGCCAGCTCACCAGGCGCCACTTCCTACGAGCAGTACTTC	CASSPGATSYEQYF
.	.	TRBV4-1	TRBJ2-4	TGCGCCAGCAGCCAAGATTGGGTCAGTGTTGGGTCTAACATTCAGTACTTC	CASSQDWVSVGSNIQYF
.	TRBD2	TRBV9	TRBJ2-5	TGTGCCAGCAGCTTGGGAGGGCAAGAGACCCAGTACTTC	CASSLGGQETQYF
.	.	TRBV30	TRBJ2-2	TGTGCCTGGTCTGTAAAGGGAGGTACCACCGGGGAGCTGTTTTTT	CAWSVKGGTTGELFF
.	.	TRBV12-5	TRBJ2-3	TGTGCTAGTGGGGAGACAGATACGCAGTATTTT	CASGETDTQYF
.	.	TRBV4-1	TRBJ2-5	TGCGCCAGCAGCCAAGTCCCCAGGGCAGAAGAGACCCAGTACTTC	CASSQVPRAEETQYF
.	TRBD1	TRBV7-2	TRBJ2-7	TGTGCCAGCAGCTTCGGGACAGCATCTATCGAGCAGTACTTC	CASSFGTASIEQYF
.	.	TRBV6-6	TRBJ2-3	TGTGCCAGCATGCAGGGCGGCACAGATACGCAGTATTTT	CASMQGGTDTQYF
.	TRBD1	TRBV7-2	TRBJ1-2	TGTGCCAGCAGCTCCCCCGGACAGGGGGCTGCTTCCAACTATGGCTACACCTTC	CASSSPGQGAASNYGYTF
.	TRBD2	TRBV5-4	TRBJ2-1	TGTGCCAGCAGCCCTAAAGCGGGAGGGAACACAAATGAGCAGTTCTTC	CASSPKAGGNTNEQFF
.	.	TRBV27	TRBJ1-1	TGTGCCAGCAGTTTCTCTAGGAGCACTGAAGCTTTCTTT	CASSFSRSTEAFF
.	.	TRBV7-9	TRBJ2-3	TGTGCCAGCAGCCGTGGCCGCGGGACCCAAAGCACAGATACGCAGTATTTT	CASSRGRGTQSTDTQYF
.	.	TRBV29-1	TRBJ1-2	TGCAGCGTCCCAGGGGAGGGTGGCTACACCTTC	CSVPGEGGYTF
.	TRBD2	TRBV10-3	TRBJ2-1	TGTGCCATCAGCCCGGGACTAGCGGGATTCCATGAGCAGTTCTTC	CAISPGLAGFHEQFF
.	TRBD1	TRBV7-8	TRBJ1-6	TGTGCCAGCAGCTTGGGACAGAATAATTCACCCCTCCACTTT	CASSLGQNNSPLHF
once	.	TRBV6-5	TRBJ1-6	TGTGCCAGCAGTTACCTAATGGGCAGGGTCAATTCACCCCTCCACTTT	CASSYLMGRVNSPLHF
.	.	TRBV4-1	TRBJ2-3	TGCGCCAGCAGCCGAATTGCAGATACGCAGTATTTT	CASSRIADTQYF
.	.	TRBV7-2	TRBJ1-4	TGTGCCAGCAGCCGGGACGCGGGAACTAATGAAAAACTGTTTTTT	CASSRDAGTNEKLFF
.	TRBD2	TRBV5-1	TRBJ2-1	TGCGCCAGCAATCCGGGACTAGCGTTCAATGAGCAGTTCTTC	CASNPGLAFNEQFF
.	.	TRBV7-2	TRBJ2-3	TGTGCCAGCAGCCACAGAGCAGAAGATACGCAGTATTTT	CASSHRAEDTQYF
.	TRBD1	TRBV9	TRBJ2-1	TGTGCCAGCAGCGTCGTCGGGACAGGGTACGACAATGAGCAGTTCTTC	CASSVVGTGYDNEQFF
once	.	TRBV19	TRBJ2-5	TGTGCCAGTAGTATACGCAGGCAAGAGACCCAGTACTTC	CASSIRRQETQYF
.	.	TRBV7-6	TRBJ1-1	TGTGCCAGCAGCTTATTGGACACCACGAACACTGAAGCTTTCTTT	CASSLLDTTNTEAFF
.	TRBD2	TRBV7-2	TRBJ2-3	TGTGCCAGCAGCTCCCTAGCGGGAGGACCAGATACGCAGTATTTT	CASSSLAGGPDTQYF
.	.	TRBV5-6	TRBJ2-1	TGTGCCAGCGGAAACAGATTACAGAGCTCCTACAATGAGCAGTTCTTC	CASGNRLQSSYNEQFF
.	TRBD1	TRBV28	TRBJ1-5	TGTGCCAGCAGTCCCATCGGACAGGGCCGCAATCAGCCCCAGCATTTT	CASSPIGQGRNQPQHF
.	.	TRBV5-1	TRBJ2-7	TGCGCCAGCAGCCCACGACAGGCCACCACCTACGAGCAGTACTTC	CASSPRQATTYEQYF
.	.	TRBV30	TRBJ1-2	TGTGCCTGGAGTCCTCGGATAGCTAACTATGGCTACACCTTC	CAWSPRIANYGYTF